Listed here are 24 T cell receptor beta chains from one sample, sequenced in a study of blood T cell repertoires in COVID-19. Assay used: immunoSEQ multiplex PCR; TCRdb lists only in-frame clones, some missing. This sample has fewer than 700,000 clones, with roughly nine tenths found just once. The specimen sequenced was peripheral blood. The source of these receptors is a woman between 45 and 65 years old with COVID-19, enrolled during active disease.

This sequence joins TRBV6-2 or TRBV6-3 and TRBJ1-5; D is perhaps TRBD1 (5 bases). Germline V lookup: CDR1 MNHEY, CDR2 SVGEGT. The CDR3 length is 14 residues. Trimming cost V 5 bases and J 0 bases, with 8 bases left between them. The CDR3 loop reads CASSDSYSNQPQHF. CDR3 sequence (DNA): TGTGCCAGCAGTGACAGTTATAGCAATCAGCCCCAGCATTTT.

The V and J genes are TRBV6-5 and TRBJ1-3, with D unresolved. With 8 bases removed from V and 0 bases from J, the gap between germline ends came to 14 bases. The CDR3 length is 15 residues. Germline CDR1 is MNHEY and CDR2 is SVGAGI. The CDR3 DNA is TGTGCCAGCTACAACAGTTACCGCTCTGGAAACACCATATATTTT. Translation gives CASYNSYRSGNTIYF.

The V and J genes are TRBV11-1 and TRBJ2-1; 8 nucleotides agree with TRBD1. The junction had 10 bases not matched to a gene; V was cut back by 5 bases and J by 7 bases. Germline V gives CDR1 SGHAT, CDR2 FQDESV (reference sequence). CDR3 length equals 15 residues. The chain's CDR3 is CASSPQDRADNEQFF. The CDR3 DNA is TGTGCCAGCAGCCCCCAGGACAGGGCGGATAATGAGCAGTTCTTC. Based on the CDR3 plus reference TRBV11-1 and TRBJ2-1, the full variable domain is EAEVAQSPRYKITEKSQAVAFWCDPISGHATLYWYRQILGQGPELLVQFQDESVVDDSQLPKDRFSAERLKGVDSTLKIQPAELGDSAMYLCASSPQDRADNEQFFGPGTRLTVL.

The CDR3 protein is CASSQFQVAHLGYTF. CDR3 DNA: TGCGCCAGCAGCCAATTCCAGGTGGCCCATTTGGGCTACACCTTC. J is TRBJ1-2 and V is TRBV4-1, with D unclear. This CDR3 has 15 residues. CDR1 MGHRA and CDR2 YSYEKL come from the germline V gene. V was shortened by 2 bases and J by 8 bases, with 18 bases between the two germline ends.

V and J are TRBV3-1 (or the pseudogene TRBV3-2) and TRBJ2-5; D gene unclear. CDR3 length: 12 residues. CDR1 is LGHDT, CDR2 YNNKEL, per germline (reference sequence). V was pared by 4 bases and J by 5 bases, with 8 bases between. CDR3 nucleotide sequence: TGTGCCAGCAGCCCTCCCCAGGAGACCCAGTACTTC. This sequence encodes CASSPPQETQYF.

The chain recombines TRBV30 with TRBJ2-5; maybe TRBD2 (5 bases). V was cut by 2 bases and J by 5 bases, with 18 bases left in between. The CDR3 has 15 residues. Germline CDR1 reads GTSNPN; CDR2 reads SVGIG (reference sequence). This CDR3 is CAWSPSGTAVETQYF. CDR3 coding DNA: TGTGCCTGGAGTCCCTCCGGAACAGCGGTTGAGACCCAGTACTTC.

The CDR3: CASSPPHRGENSGNTIYF. The CDR3 coding sequence is TGTGCCAGCAGTCCGCCCCACAGGGGGGAAAACTCTGGAAACACCATATATTTT. V gene TRBV6-6 combines with J gene TRBJ1-3, with TRBD1 matching over 8 bases. The CDR3 is 18 amino acids. CDR1 is MNHNY, CDR2 SVGAGI, per germline (reference sequence). The trim removed 5 bases at V and 0 bases at J, leaving 12 bases unmatched.

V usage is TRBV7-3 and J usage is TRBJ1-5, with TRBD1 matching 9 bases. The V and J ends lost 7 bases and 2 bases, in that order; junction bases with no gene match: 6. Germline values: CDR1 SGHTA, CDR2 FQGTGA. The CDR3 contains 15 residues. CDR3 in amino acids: CASTRTGEGNQPQHF. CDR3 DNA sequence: TGTGCCAGCACCCGGACAGGGGAAGGCAATCAGCCCCAGCATTTT. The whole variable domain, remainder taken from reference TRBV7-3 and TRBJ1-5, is GAGVSQTPSNKVTEKGKYVELRCDPISGHTALYWYRQSLGQGPEFLIYFQGTGAADDSGLPNDRFFAVRPEGSVSTLKIQRTERGDSAVYLCASTRTGEGNQPQHFGDGTRLSIL.

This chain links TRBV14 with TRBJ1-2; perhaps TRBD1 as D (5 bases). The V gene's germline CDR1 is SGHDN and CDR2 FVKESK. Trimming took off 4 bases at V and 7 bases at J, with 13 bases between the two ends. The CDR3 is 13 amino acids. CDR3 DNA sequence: TGTGCCAGCAGCCCAACGACAGTCGGTGGCTACACCTTC. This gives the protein CASSPTTVGGYTF.

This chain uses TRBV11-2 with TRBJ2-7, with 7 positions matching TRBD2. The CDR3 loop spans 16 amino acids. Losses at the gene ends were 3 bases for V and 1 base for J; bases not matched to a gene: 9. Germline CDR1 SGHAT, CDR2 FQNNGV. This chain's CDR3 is CASSFNSASGSYEQYF. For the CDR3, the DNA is TGTGCCAGCAGCTTTAATTCGGCTAGCGGTTCCTACGAGCAGTACTTC.

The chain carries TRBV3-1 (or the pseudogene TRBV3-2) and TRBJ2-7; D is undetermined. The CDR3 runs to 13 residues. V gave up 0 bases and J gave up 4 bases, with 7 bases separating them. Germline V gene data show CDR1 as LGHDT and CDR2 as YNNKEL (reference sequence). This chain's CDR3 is CASSQEGEYEQYF. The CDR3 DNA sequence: TGTGCCAGCAGCCAAGAGGGCGAATACGAGCAGTACTTC.

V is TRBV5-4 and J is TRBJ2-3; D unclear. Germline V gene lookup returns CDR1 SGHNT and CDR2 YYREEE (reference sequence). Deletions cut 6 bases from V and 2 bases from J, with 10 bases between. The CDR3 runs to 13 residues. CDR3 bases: TGTGCCAGCACGCGGCAGCACACAGATACGCAGTATTTT. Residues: CASTRQHTDTQYF.

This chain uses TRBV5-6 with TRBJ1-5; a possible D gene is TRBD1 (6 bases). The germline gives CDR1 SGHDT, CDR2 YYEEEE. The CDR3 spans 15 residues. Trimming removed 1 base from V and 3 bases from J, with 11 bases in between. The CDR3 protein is CASSLRRGYNQPQHF. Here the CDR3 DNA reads TGTGCCAGCAGCTTGCGCAGGGGCTACAATCAGCCCCAGCATTTT.

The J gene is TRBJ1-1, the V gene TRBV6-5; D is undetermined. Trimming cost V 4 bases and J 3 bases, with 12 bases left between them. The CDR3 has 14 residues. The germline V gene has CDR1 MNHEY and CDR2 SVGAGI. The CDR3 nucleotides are TGTGCCAGCAGTTCGAGGCCCCTGGACACTGAAGCTTTCTTT. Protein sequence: CASSSRPLDTEAFF.

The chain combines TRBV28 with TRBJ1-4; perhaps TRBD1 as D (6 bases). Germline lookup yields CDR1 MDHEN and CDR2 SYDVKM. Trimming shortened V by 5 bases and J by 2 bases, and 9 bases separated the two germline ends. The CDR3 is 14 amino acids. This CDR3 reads CASSLGGTNEKLFF. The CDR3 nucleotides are TGTGCCAGCAGTCTAGGGGGTACTAATGAAAAACTGTTTTTT.

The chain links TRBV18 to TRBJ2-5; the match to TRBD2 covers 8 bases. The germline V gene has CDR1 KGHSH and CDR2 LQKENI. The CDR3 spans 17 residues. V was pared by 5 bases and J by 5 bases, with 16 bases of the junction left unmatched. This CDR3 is CASSTPEGAGAAETQYF. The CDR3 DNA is TGTGCCAGCTCAACGCCGGAGGGAGCGGGGGCGGCCGAGACCCAGTACTTC.

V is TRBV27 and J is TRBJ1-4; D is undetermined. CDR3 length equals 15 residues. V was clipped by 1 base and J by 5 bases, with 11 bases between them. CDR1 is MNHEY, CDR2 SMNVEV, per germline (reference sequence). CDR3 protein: CASSLYARRNEKLFF. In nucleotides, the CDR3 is TGTGCCAGCAGTTTATATGCCAGGAGGAATGAAAAACTGTTTTTT. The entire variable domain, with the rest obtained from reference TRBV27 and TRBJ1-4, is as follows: EAQVTQNPRYLITVTGKKLTVTCSQNMNHEYMSWYRQDPGLGLRQIYYSMNVEVTDKGDVPEGYKVSRKEKRNFPLILESPSPNQTSLYFCASSLYARRNEKLFFGSGTQLSVL.

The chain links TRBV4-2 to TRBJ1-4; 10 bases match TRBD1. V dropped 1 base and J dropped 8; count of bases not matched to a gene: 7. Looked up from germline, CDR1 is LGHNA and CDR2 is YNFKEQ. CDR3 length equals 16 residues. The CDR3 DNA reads TGTGCCAGCAGCCAAGTTCGGACAGGGGGAGAGGAAAAACTGTTTTTT. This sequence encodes CASSQVRTGGEEKLFF.

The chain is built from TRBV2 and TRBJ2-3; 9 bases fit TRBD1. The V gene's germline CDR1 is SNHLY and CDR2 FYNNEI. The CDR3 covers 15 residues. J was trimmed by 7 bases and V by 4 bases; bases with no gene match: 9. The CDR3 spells CASSGTGTGINTQYF. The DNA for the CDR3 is TGTGCCAGCAGTGGGACCGGGACAGGGATAAATACGCAGTATTTT.

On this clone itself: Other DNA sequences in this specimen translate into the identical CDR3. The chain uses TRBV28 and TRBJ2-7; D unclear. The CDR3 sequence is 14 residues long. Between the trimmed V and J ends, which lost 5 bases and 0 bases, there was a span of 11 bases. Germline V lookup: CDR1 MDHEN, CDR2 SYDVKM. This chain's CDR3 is CASSPTGHSYEQYF. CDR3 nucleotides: TGTGCCAGCAGTCCCACGGGTCACTCCTACGAGCAGTACTTC.

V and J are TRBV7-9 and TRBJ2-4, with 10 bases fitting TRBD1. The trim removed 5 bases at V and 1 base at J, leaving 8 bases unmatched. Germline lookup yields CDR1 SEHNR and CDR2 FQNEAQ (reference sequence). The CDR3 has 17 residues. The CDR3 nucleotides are TGTGCCAGCAGCCCTCAGGGACAGGGGCACGCCAAAAACATTCAGTACTTC. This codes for CASSPQGQGHAKNIQYF.

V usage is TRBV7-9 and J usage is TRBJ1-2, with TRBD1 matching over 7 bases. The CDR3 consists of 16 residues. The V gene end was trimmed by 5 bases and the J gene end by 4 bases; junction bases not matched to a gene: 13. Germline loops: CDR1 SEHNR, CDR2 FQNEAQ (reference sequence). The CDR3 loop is CASSPRQGRTRYGYTF. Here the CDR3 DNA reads TGTGCCAGCAGCCCACGACAGGGCCGCACGCGCTATGGCTACACCTTC.

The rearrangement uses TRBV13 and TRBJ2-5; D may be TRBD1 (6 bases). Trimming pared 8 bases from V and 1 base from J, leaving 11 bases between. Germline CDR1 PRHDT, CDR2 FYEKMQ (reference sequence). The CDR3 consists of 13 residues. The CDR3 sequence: CASGRGGQETQYF. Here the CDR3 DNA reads TGTGCCAGCGGAAGAGGGGGCCAAGAGACCCAGTACTTC.

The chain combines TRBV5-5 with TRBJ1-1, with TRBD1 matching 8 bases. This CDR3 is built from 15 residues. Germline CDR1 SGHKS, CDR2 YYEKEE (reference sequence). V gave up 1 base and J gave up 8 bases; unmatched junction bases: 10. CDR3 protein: CASSLWGGQASEAFF. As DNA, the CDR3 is TGTGCCAGCAGCTTGTGGGGGGGACAGGCGTCAGAAGCTTTCTTT.